A selection of T cell receptor beta chains follows, all from one sample in a study of T-cell reconstitution after alpha-beta-depleted transplantation in children. TCRdb itself ran the PCR reads through MiXCR, one entry per CDR3 protein. The repertoire holds around 670,000 distinct CDR3 sequences, with less than 15% as singletons. The material was PBMCs, obtained before TCRalphabeta/CD19-depleted stem cell transplant. The receptors originated from a girl aged 2 to 9 with congenital amegakaryocytic thrombocytopenia, due to receive a stem cell transplant. Both conserved end residues are part of each CDR3. Fields, in order: D gene, clone size, V gene, J gene, CDR3 DNA, CDR3 protein. A D gene is named only where the DNA matches it firmly. Clone size is stated in some rows and not others, as once, few, many or a class when expanded.

-	many	TRBV28	TRBJ2-4	TGTGCCAGCAGTTTATTGGATGCCAAAAACATTCAGTACTTC	CASSLLDAKNIQYF
-	few	TRBV20-1	TRBJ1-1	TGCAGTGCTCAAAGAAAGACAGATGAAGCTTTCTTT	CSAQRKTDEAFF
-	many	TRBV20-1	TRBJ2-1	TGCAGTGCTGGACCCTTCGGATTAAGCTCCTACAATGAGCAGTTCTTC	CSAGPFGLSSYNEQFF
TRBD2	few	TRBV5-1	TRBJ2-4	TGCGCCAGCAGCTTGCCTAGCGGACAAAACATTCAGTACTTC	CASSLPSGQNIQYF
-	few	TRBV11-2	TRBJ2-7	TGTGCCAGCAGCTTGCACAGTAATACCTACGAGCAGTACTTC	CASSLHSNTYEQYF
-	many	TRBV6-5	TRBJ1-2	TGTGCCAGCAGCCATAAAGTACAGTATCTCCGTAACTATGGCTACACCTTC	CASSHKVQYLRNYGYTF
-	few	TRBV20-1	TRBJ1-1	TGCAGTGACCAACGGAACACTGAAGCTTTCTTT	CSDQRNTEAFF
TRBD1	many	TRBV6-1	TRBJ2-3	TGTGCCAGCAGTCAGGGACAGGTTAATTGGGATACGCAGTATTTT	CASSQGQVNWDTQYF
TRBD2	many	TRBV10-3	TRBJ2-1	TGTGCCATCAGTGAGTCTTTGACTAGCGGGGTCGGGAATGAGCAGTTCTTC	CAISESLTSGVGNEQFF
-	-	TRBV3-1	TRBJ2-5	TGTGCCAGCAGCCAATTTGGGGCCAGGGAGACCCAGTACTTC	CASSQFGARETQYF
-	many	TRBV20-1	TRBJ1-4	TGCAGTGCTAGAGCGGACAGATCGAATGAAAAACTGTTTTTT	CSARADRSNEKLFF
-	-	TRBV11-1	TRBJ2-1	TGTGCCTTCAGTTTAGCAGTTGACAGGCCTAGCGCGACCTACAATGAGCAGTTCTTC	CAFSLAVDRPSATYNEQFF
TRBD2	-	TRBV5-1	TRBJ2-1	TGCGCCAGCAGCTTGGTACTAGCGGGAGGACTTAACAATGAGCAGTTCTTC	CASSLVLAGGLNNEQFF
-	-	TRBV28	TRBJ2-3	TGTGCCGGACCAACTAGGAAAGATACGCAGTATTTT	CAGPTRKDTQYF
-	many	TRBV5-4	TRBJ2-3	TGTGCCAGCAGCTCTTTCCTAGGGGGAGCTGCTACAGATACGCAGTATTTT	CASSSFLGGAATDTQYF
TRBD2	few	TRBV11-2	TRBJ2-3	TGTGCCAGCAGCCAGGGGTGGGCGGGAGGAGATACGCAGTATTTT	CASSQGWAGGDTQYF
-	many	TRBV5-5	TRBJ2-1	TGTGCCAGCAGCTCTGACAATTACAATGAGCAGTTCTTC	CASSSDNYNEQFF
TRBD2	many	TRBV20-1	TRBJ2-1	TGCAGTGCTAGCCCTAGCGGGACAGTCAATGAGCAGTTCTTC	CSASPSGTVNEQFF
-	-	TRBV7-9	TRBJ2-7	TGTGCCAGCAGCTCCCTCTCTAGCTCCTACGAGCAGTACTTC	CASSSLSSSYEQYF
-	many	TRBV10-3	TRBJ2-2	TGTGCCATGAGTCAGGGATTGCGGGAGCTGTTTTTT	CAMSQGLRELFF
-	many	TRBV5-1	TRBJ2-1	TGCGCCAGCAGCTTTGAGGGGACTCTAACCTACAATGAGCAGTTCTTC	CASSFEGTLTYNEQFF
TRBD1	-	TRBV6-1	TRBJ2-2	TGTGCCAGCAGTCCATACGACAGGGGACACACCGGGGAGCTGTTTTTT	CASSPYDRGHTGELFF
TRBD2	many	TRBV20-1	TRBJ2-1	TGCAGTGCTACACTCGGACTAGCGGGAGGACTCCAGTTCTTC	CSATLGLAGGLQFF
TRBD1	-	TRBV5-1	TRBJ2-7	TGCGCCAGCAGCAGAGGGACAGGGACCTACGAGCAGTACTTC	CASSRGTGTYEQYF
-	many	TRBV4-1	TRBJ1-3	TGCGCCAGCAGCCTGGGACAATTTTCACCTGGAAACACCATATATTTT	CASSLGQFSPGNTIYF
TRBD2	-	TRBV5-1	TRBJ2-7	TGCGCCAGCAGCGGGTCGGCGGGAGGGATGAACGAGCAGTCCTTC	CASSGSAGGMNEQSF
TRBD1	-	TRBV20-1	TRBJ1-2	TGCAGTGCTAGAGATAGGACAGGCCAGACTTATGGCTACACCTTC	CSARDRTGQTYGYTF
TRBD1	many	TRBV29-1	TRBJ2-7	TGCAGCGTTGCAGGGGGTTACGCCTACGAGCAGTACTTC	CSVAGGYAYEQYF
-	-	TRBV7-2	TRBJ2-2	TGTGCCAGCAGCCGAACCGCCGGGGAGCTGTTTTTT	CASSRTAGELFF
-	many	TRBV5-1	TRBJ2-5	TGCGCCAGCAGAGTATCCGGAGGGGAGACCCAGTACTTC	CASRVSGGETQYF
-	many	TRBV7-9	TRBJ2-1	TGTGCCAGCAGCTTAGATCCGGGAGTCACAACAACTGAGCAGTTCTTC	CASSLDPGVTTTEQFF
-	-	TRBV12-3/TRBV12-4	TRBJ2-5	TGTGCCAGCAGTTTAGAAGGTCTGAAGCAAGAGACCCAGTACTTC	CASSLEGLKQETQYF
TRBD1	-	TRBV7-8	TRBJ2-7	TGTGCCAGCAGCTTAAAGAGACAGGGCTCCTACGAGCAGTACTTC	CASSLKRQGSYEQYF
-	many	TRBV6-1	TRBJ2-5	TGTGCCAGCAGTACGGGATTGAACCAAGAGACCCAGTACTTC	CASSTGLNQETQYF
-	many	TRBV12-3/TRBV12-4	TRBJ2-2	TGTGCCACCCAGACCCAACGAGCTTACACCGGGGAGCTGTTTTTT	CATQTQRAYTGELFF
TRBD2	many	TRBV3-1	TRBJ2-7	TGTGCCAGCAGCCGCACGCTCGGATTTAGCGGGAGGATCGAGCAGTACTTC	CASSRTLGFSGRIEQYF
-	many	TRBV7-6	TRBJ2-1	TGTGCCAGCAGCCCCGGGGCACACAATGAGCAGTTCTTC	CASSPGAHNEQFF
TRBD2	many	TRBV7-2	TRBJ2-3	TGTGCCAGCAGCAGATCTAGCGGGACAGATACGCAGTATTTT	CASSRSSGTDTQYF
TRBD2	-	TRBV7-9	TRBJ2-7	TGTGTCAGCAGCTCGGGGACTAGCGGAACTTACGAGCAGTACTTC	CVSSSGTSGTYEQYF
-	many	TRBV29-1	TRBJ1-5	TGCAGCGTTGGAGAAATGGCCGATCAGCCCCAGCATTTT	CSVGEMADQPQHF
-	many	TRBV5-1	TRBJ1-4	TGCGCCAGCAGCTTGGACCTGCGGACTAATGAAAAACTGTTTTTT	CASSLDLRTNEKLFF
TRBD2	-	TRBV12-3/TRBV12-4	TRBJ2-1	TGTGCCAGCAGGCCCTTGACTAGCGGGATCTACAATGAGCAGTTCTTC	CASRPLTSGIYNEQFF
-	-	TRBV20-1	TRBJ2-7	TGCAGTGCTGCTTACGGGACGTCCCTCGGGGAGCAGTACTTC	CSAAYGTSLGEQYF
TRBD2	few	TRBV5-1	TRBJ2-1	TGCGCCAGCAGCTTGGGACTAGCGGGCAGCGGCAATGAGCAGTTCTTC	CASSLGLAGSGNEQFF
-	many	TRBV7-6	TRBJ2-7	TGTGCCAGCAGCGCTCTCGAAGGGAACGAGCAGTACTTC	CASSALEGNEQYF
-	once	TRBV12-3/TRBV12-4	TRBJ2-5	TGTGCCAGCAGCTGGGACGAAGAGACCCAGTCCTTC	CASSWDEETQSF
-	many	TRBV5-1	TRBJ2-1	TGCGCCAGCAGCCGGGACTACAATGAGCAGTTCTTC	CASSRDYNEQFF
TRBD1	many	TRBV11-2	TRBJ1-4	TGTGCCAGCAGCCCCGAACCCGCAGGGGGCTTTGAAAAACTGTTTTTT	CASSPEPAGGFEKLFF
TRBD2	many	TRBV20-1	TRBJ2-5	TGCAGTGTTCGAGGACTAGCGGGATATGAGGAGACCCAGTACTTC	CSVRGLAGYEETQYF
TRBD2	many	TRBV10-3	TRBJ2-1	TGTGCCATCAGCTTGACTAGCGGGGATTACAATGAGCAGTTCTTC	CAISLTSGDYNEQFF
-	many	TRBV10-2	TRBJ2-6	TGCGCCAGCGTGGTCAGCCCTGGGGCCAACGTCCTGACTTTC	CASVVSPGANVLTF
TRBD2	-	TRBV7-2	TRBJ2-1	TGTGCCAGCAGCAATTCCCCTAGCGGGAGGTTCGAGTTCTTC	CASSNSPSGRFEFF
-	-	TRBV4-1	TRBJ1-4	TGCGCCAGCAGCCAAGGGGTCCTCGAAAAACTGTTTTTT	CASSQGVLEKLFF
-	few	TRBV20-1	TRBJ2-3	TGCAGTGCCCCCTCGGTCGGGGTTGGGACCACAGATACGCAGTATTTT	CSAPSVGVGTTDTQYF
TRBD1	-	TRBV29-1	TRBJ2-3	TGCAGCGTTGTAGGGACAGTAGCAGCAGATACGCAGTATTTT	CSVVGTVAADTQYF